Sequencing of this T cell receptor (beta chain) was carried out in a study of CD8 T cells in Susac syndrome. RNA in amounts of about 0.5 to 1 ug was reverse transcribed with random hexamers. TCRdb used MiXCR to reprocess the immunoSEQ multiplex PCR reads, holding one entry per CDR3 protein. The sample includes about 130,000 distinct CDR3 sequences, nearly 95% of them seen just once. V was pared by 3 bases and J by 8 bases, with 10 bases between. Germline values: CDR1 SQVTM, CDR2 ANQGSEA. This CDR3 spans 11 amino acids. The chain is built from TRBV29-1 and TRBJ1-2; D gene unclear. The sequence was collected from a human donor in good health. The material sequenced was CD4+ T cells from PBMCs. CDR3 region: CSVDSYQGYTF. The CDR3 DNA follows: TGCAGCGTTGATTCGTACCAAGGCTACACCTTC.